These T cell receptor beta chains were read from a single sample in a study of shared clonotypes between healthy human individuals. The method was immunoSEQ multiplex PCR; TCRdb's version includes in-frame clones alone and lacks a portion of them. The table has 2 million to 2.5 million clones, around 95% seen once. Material: naive CD4+ T cells sorted from blood. The receptors here all came from a young man in good health. Each CDR3 is given with its conserved first and last residue. D genes are given only for firm matches. Size values are once, few and many counts, or a class for expanded clones, and some rows have none.

size,length,J,D,V,CDR3,DNA
-,17,TRBJ2-4,-,TRBV18,CASSPGALDLAKNIQYF,TGTGCCAGCTCACCGGGGGCCCTGGACCTAGCCAAAAACATTCAGTACTTC
once,14,TRBJ2-2,-,TRBV6-1,CASSVTGTSGELFF,TGTGCCAGCAGTGTAACAGGGACATCCGGGGAGCTGTTTTTT
-,16,TRBJ2-5,TRBD2,TRBV10-3,CAISGTSGETKETQYF,TGTGCCATCAGTGGGACTAGCGGGGAGACCAAAGAGACCCAGTACTTC
-,17,TRBJ2-1,-,TRBV2,CASSDSLVQKGYNEQFF,TGTGCCAGCAGTGATTCTTTGGTGCAGAAGGGTTACAATGAGCAGTTCTTC
-,14,TRBJ2-3,TRBD2,TRBV30,CAWSFGRDTDTQYF,TGTGCCTGGAGTTTTGGGAGGGACACAGATACGCAGTATTTT
once,16,TRBJ1-5,-,TRBV12-5,CASGSSFGGSNQPQHF,TGTGCTAGTGGTTCGTCCTTCGGAGGTAGCAATCAGCCCCAGCATTTT
-,14,TRBJ1-1,-,TRBV5-4,CASSLDRMNTEAFF,TGTGCCAGCAGCTTGGACAGGATGAACACTGAAGCTTTCTTT
-,12,TRBJ2-7,TRBD1,TRBV6-5,CASRDRAHEQYF,TGTGCCAGCAGAGACAGGGCCCACGAGCAGTACTTC
-,15,TRBJ2-1,-,TRBV5-4,CASSLAGQTLHEQFF,TGTGCCAGCAGCTTGGCGGGACAAACTCTCCATGAGCAGTTCTTC
-,14,TRBJ2-1,TRBD1,TRBV29-1,CSVDRTGGLNEQFF,TGCAGCGTTGACCGGACAGGGGGCTTGAATGAGCAGTTCTTC
-,16,TRBJ2-1,TRBD2,TRBV6-5,CASSYWAGGHWDEQFF,TGTGCCAGCAGTTACTGGGCGGGGGGGCATTGGGATGAGCAGTTCTTC
-,15,TRBJ2-1,TRBD2,TRBV7-7,CASSSGLAPPVEQFF,TGTGCTAGCAGCTCTGGACTAGCGCCGCCGGTTGAGCAGTTCTTC
-,16,TRBJ2-1,TRBD2,TRBV11-2,CASSLPTPTSGGEQFF,TGTGCCAGCAGCTTACCCACCCCTACTAGCGGAGGTGAGCAGTTCTTC
-,14,TRBJ2-7,TRBD1,TRBV10-3,CAISEAGGKYEQYF,TGTGCCATCAGTGAGGCAGGGGGCAAGTACGAGCAGTACTTC
-,17,TRBJ1-6,TRBD1,TRBV5-1,CASSLVGTGSMNSPLHF,TGCGCCAGCAGCTTGGTGGGGACAGGCTCTATGAATTCACCCCTCCACTTT
-,16,TRBJ1-3,-,TRBV6-1,CASSERPRGVGNTIYF,TGTGCCAGCAGTGAACGACCCCGTGGAGTCGGAAACACCATATATTTT
-,17,TRBJ2-2,TRBD2,TRBV4-1,CASSPEGLAGNTGELFF,TGCGCCAGCAGCCCGGAAGGACTAGCGGGGAACACCGGGGAGCTGTTTTTT
-,15,TRBJ2-1,TRBD2,TRBV19,CASSILAGWDGEQFF,TGTGCCAGTAGTATACTAGCGGGATGGGATGGTGAGCAGTTCTTC
-,16,TRBJ1-6,TRBD1,TRBV6-5,CASSLDRGLPNSPLHF,TGTGCCAGCAGTTTGGACAGGGGGCTACCCAATTCACCCCTCCACTTT
-,13,TRBJ2-7,TRBD1,TRBV9,CASSPTGGYEQYF,TGTGCCAGCAGCCCGACAGGGGGCTACGAGCAGTACTTC
once,13,TRBJ2-3,TRBD1,TRBV25-1,CASSLQGTDTQYF,TGTGCCAGCAGTCTACAGGGGACAGATACGCAGTATTTT
-,14,TRBJ2-1,TRBD1,TRBV10-3,CAIGQGTARNEQFF,TGTGCCATCGGACAGGGGACAGCGCGCAATGAGCAGTTCTTC